Listed here is a single TCR beta chain. The antigen is not known. This sample was taken from a study of cytomegalovirus exposure and HLA in healthy donors. General study points: Most TCR sequences were seen very rarely across donors, but some public TCRs occurred in many. In vitro experiments confirmed that three CMV-associated chains were specific for CMV antigens.

Repertoires were generated with immunoSEQ multiplex PCR, while TCRdb's copy carries only in-frame clones and drops some. Among under 75,000 clones listed, almost 95% were seen once. This TCR was recovered from a man aged 18-30 years in good health and CMV-seropositive. The sample consisted of PBMCs.

The CDR3 sequence is CASSIRGSSSEAFF. The CDR3 DNA is TGTGCCAGTAGTATTAGGGGTTCGAGCTCTGAAGCTTTCTTT. This chain uses TRBV19 with TRBJ1-1; D might be TRBD1 (5 bases). The ends were cut back, 3 bases at V and 6 bases at J, with 14 bases in the middle. The germline V gene encodes CDR1 LNHDA and CDR2 SQIVND (reference sequence). This CDR3 comprises 14 residues.